This T cell receptor beta chain was sequenced during a study of brain T cells in children with intractable seizures (dated by TCRdb to the early 2020s). Broadly, across the study: A NanoString immunology panel was first used to screen resected brain tissue from about 53 pediatric epilepsy surgery cases for immune gene transcripts. Among the roughly twelve selected surgery cases, eight also had pre-surgery blood sequenced, leaving four with brain tissue only.

The time point label corresponds to: resected brain tissue, or blood drawn just prior to surgery. The surgery cases with the highest brain T cell transcript signatures were chosen for TCR beta chain sequencing of brain tissue, and also of blood when blood was available. Before surgery, patients had received at least one anti-epileptic drug. The TCR-sequenced patients were children whose drug-resistant epilepsy was caused by tuberous sclerosis complex, focal cortical dysplasia, Rasmussen encephalitis or hemimegalencephaly. Blood samples were drawn just before the epilepsy surgery. Bulk genomic DNA was isolated from unsorted brain tissue and whole blood using the Monarch genomic DNA purification kit. Taken from cysteine to phenylalanine, the CDR3 has 13 residues. Solely the CDR3 DNA is kept, with 39 bases framed from the first base. The germline V gene (reference sequence) provides CDR1 SEHNR and CDR2 FQNEAQ. Deletion took 3 bases off V and 7 bases off J, with a span of 10 bases between the germline ends.

A word on this clone: This clone's antigen is unknown. Base qualities are not provided; no much larger clone lies one nucleotide away.

TCR beta chain sequences were generated from genomic DNA using the immunoSEQ assay. From the authors' description of their analysis: CDR3 sequences not starting with the conserved framework cysteine at position 104 were manually removed. Clonality was calculated as one minus the normalized Shannon's Diversity Index, with values ranging from 0 (maximal diversity) to 1 (oligoclonal). To check whether a given CDR3 had different frequencies in two samples, for example brain versus blood, chi-squared comparison-of-proportions tests were used. Public clonotypes were found through immuneACCESS searches, while the VDJdb browser was used to judge similarity to known antiviral clonotypes. TCRdb's version of the immuneACCESS table is confined to in-frame rearrangements and falls short of the full clone set. An unresolved V gene accounts for under half of the shortfall where checked; the remainder is of unknown origin. The V and J calls and the clone size are those of that table, but D and trimming were determined from the DNA. This sample lists about 80,000 clones; approximately 90% were detected once. Roughly 24% of the sample is held by the ten biggest clonotypes.

Points the paper makes about the study in general: Sequencing depth differed between pre- and post-surgery blood, so clones missing from the pre-surgery sample may reflect undersampling. Viral specificity was inferred solely from CDR3 sequence similarity, and the HCMV serostatus of the patients was not known.

The specimen was peripheral blood, collected at surgery. The chain is made from TRBV7-9 and TRBJ1-5; the D gene remains uncertain. This TCR came from a girl aged 2 to 10 with Rasmussen encephalitis and intractable seizures. The CDR3 protein: CASSFHEEQPQHF. In nucleotides, the sequence is TGTGCCAGCAGCTTTCATGAGGAACAGCCCCAGCATTTT.